The rows below give T cell receptor beta chains drawn from one sample of a study of shared clonotypes between healthy human individuals. Clones were read by immunoSEQ multiplex PCR, and TCRdb kept only the in-frame ones, dropping some. The repertoire holds roughly 2.6 million clones, with roughly 92% as singletons. What was sequenced was naive CD4+ T cells sorted from blood. These receptors all stem from a man younger than 30 in good health. The CDR3 runs from the conserved cysteine through the conserved F or W. The D gene is left open where the match is weak. Part of the rows lack a size; the others show once, few, many or a class for expanded clones.

J gene	clone size	D gene	V gene	CDR3 protein	CDR3 DNA
TRBJ2-5	.	TRBD2	TRBV9	CASSVGPSGGAWETQYF	TGTGCCAGCAGCGTAGGTCCTAGCGGGGGGGCTTGGGAGACCCAGTACTTC
TRBJ2-7	.	.	TRBV5-6	CASSLDGLDGRAYEQYF	TGTGCCAGCAGCTTGGATGGTCTGGACGGGAGAGCCTACGAGCAGTACTTC
TRBJ2-3	.	TRBD1	TRBV25-1	CASRRDRAPDTQYF	TGTGCCAGCAGGAGGGACAGGGCGCCAGATACGCAGTATTTT
TRBJ2-5	.	TRBD2	TRBV11-2	CASSYGTKGEETQYF	TGTGCCAGCAGCTATGGGACTAAGGGAGAAGAGACCCAGTACTTC
TRBJ1-1	few	TRBD1	TRBV7-6	CASSRGQGMNTEAFF	TGTGCCAGCAGCCGCGGACAGGGTATGAACACTGAAGCTTTCTTT
TRBJ2-7	.	TRBD2	TRBV5-4	CASSLLTGGPLYEQYF	TGTGCCAGCAGCTTGTTGACGGGAGGGCCTCTCTACGAGCAGTACTTC
TRBJ1-5	.	.	TRBV7-8	CASSLGYSNQPQHF	TGTGCCAGCAGCCTCGGGTATAGCAATCAGCCCCAGCATTTT
TRBJ1-1	.	TRBD1	TRBV6-5	CASSRTGGNTEAFF	TGTGCCAGCAGCCGAACAGGGGGCAACACTGAAGCTTTCTTT
TRBJ2-7	.	.	TRBV6-5	CASSSLSGNSYEQYF	TGTGCCAGCAGTAGCCTTAGCGGAAACTCCTACGAGCAGTACTTC
TRBJ1-1	.	.	TRBV19	CASSMGWDTEAFF	TGTGCCAGTAGTATGGGATGGGACACTGAAGCTTTCTTT
TRBJ1-5	.	TRBD1	TRBV2	CASKGTANQPQHF	TGTGCCAGCAAAGGGACAGCTAATCAGCCCCAGCATTTT
TRBJ1-1	.	.	TRBV18	CASSPRWGENTEAFF	TGTGCCAGCTCACCCAGGTGGGGTGAAAACACTGAAGCTTTCTTT
TRBJ1-5	.	TRBD1	TRBV7-2	CASSASTGFRQPQHF	TGTGCCAGCAGCGCCTCGACAGGGTTTCGACAGCCCCAGCATTTT
TRBJ1-2	.	TRBD1	TRBV5-1	CASSEGTGYGYTF	TGCGCCAGCAGCGAAGGGACAGGCTATGGCTACACCTTC
TRBJ2-4	once	TRBD1	TRBV25-1	CASSRREGGPAKNIQYF	TGTGCCAGCAGTCGAAGGGAAGGGGGCCCAGCCAAAAACATTCAGTACTTC
TRBJ1-1	.	TRBD1	TRBV18	CASSPPMGQGNTEAFF	TGTGCCAGCTCACCACCGATGGGACAGGGGAACACTGAAGCTTTCTTT
TRBJ2-3	.	TRBD1	TRBV5-1	CASSLDRGTDTQYF	TGCGCCAGCAGTTTGGACAGGGGCACAGATACGCAGTATTTT
TRBJ2-7	.	TRBD1	TRBV18	CASSPGQVFEQYF	TGTGCCAGCTCACCGGGACAGGTATTCGAGCAGTACTTC
TRBJ2-2	.	TRBD1	TRBV5-1	CASSLEGQGATTGELFF	TGCGCCAGCAGCTTGGAGGGACAGGGGGCGACGACCGGGGAGCTGTTTTTT
TRBJ2-7	.	.	TRBV6-1	CASSWAGGQYF	TGTGCCAGCAGCTGGGCTGGTGGGCAGTACTTC
TRBJ1-5	.	.	TRBV23-1	CASSPTEGRLDQPQHF	TGCGCCAGCAGCCCGACAGAAGGGCGGCTGGATCAGCCCCAGCATTTT
TRBJ2-2	.	TRBD2	TRBV29-1	CSVSYSGRAGLFF	TGCAGCGTTTCTTATAGCGGGAGGGCCGGGCTGTTTTTT
TRBJ2-3	.	.	TRBV6-5	CATSGGSHGDTQYF	TGTGCCACCTCTGGGGGGAGTCATGGAGATACGCAGTATTTT
TRBJ2-1	.	.	TRBV15	CATSREDYNEQFF	TGTGCCACCAGCAGAGAAGATTACAATGAGCAGTTCTTC
TRBJ2-1	.	.	TRBV9	CASSVGRTAQGEQFF	TGTGCCAGCAGCGTAGGGAGGACGGCCCAAGGTGAGCAGTTCTTC
TRBJ1-5	few	.	TRBV18	CASSPSGNQPQHF	TGTGCCAGCTCACCATCGGGCAATCAGCCCCAGCATTTT
TRBJ2-3	once	.	TRBV15	CATSFRGEKADTQYF	TGTGCCACCAGCTTCAGGGGGGAAAAGGCAGATACGCAGTATTTT
TRBJ2-1	.	.	TRBV21-1	CASSISGTKQFF	TGTGCCAGCAGCATTTCCGGGACAAAGCAGTTCTTC
TRBJ1-5	.	.	TRBV7-2	CASSLSNSNQPQHF	TGTGCCAGCAGCTTAAGCAATAGCAATCAGCCCCAGCATTTT
TRBJ1-5	.	TRBD1	TRBV7-2	CASSSTGSSNQPQHF	TGTGCCAGCAGCTCGACAGGGAGTAGCAATCAGCCCCAGCATTTT
TRBJ2-3	.	.	TRBV6-6	CATTHNGGTDTQYF	TGTGCCACCACCCACAACGGGGGAACGGATACGCAGTATTTT
TRBJ1-1	.	TRBD1	TRBV19	CASRRGLAEFEAFF	TGTGCCAGTAGGAGGGGGCTGGCAGAGTTTGAAGCTTTCTTT
TRBJ1-6	.	.	TRBV10-3	CAISRPTGSPLHF	TGTGCCATCAGCAGACCGACCGGGTCACCCCTCCACTTT
TRBJ2-7	.	.	TRBV30	CAWSLSRNEQYF	TGTGCCTGGAGTCTCTCTAGAAACGAGCAGTACTTC
TRBJ1-5	.	.	TRBV7-2	CASSLRAGGQPQHF	TGTGCCAGCAGCTTACGGGCGGGTGGACAGCCCCAGCATTTT
TRBJ2-2	.	.	TRBV2	CASSWNTGELFF	TGTGCCAGCAGTTGGAACACCGGGGAGCTGTTTTTT
TRBJ1-2	once	TRBD1	TRBV5-6	CASSFYRGGYTF	TGTGCCAGCAGCTTTTACAGGGGTGGCTACACCTTC
TRBJ1-4	.	TRBD1	TRBV2	CASGPGTGVEKLFF	TGTGCCAGCGGCCCCGGGACAGGGGTGGAAAAACTGTTTTTT
TRBJ2-7	.	.	TRBV27	CASSWREGSYEQYF	TGTGCCAGCAGTTGGCGTGAGGGGTCCTACGAGCAGTACTTC
TRBJ2-5	.	TRBD2	TRBV2	CASSVAGGETQYF	TGTGCCAGCAGTGTGGCGGGAGGAGAGACCCAGTACTTC
TRBJ2-7	.	TRBD1	TRBV7-2	CASSFDRGPTYEQYF	TGTGCCAGCAGCTTTGACAGGGGGCCGACCTACGAGCAGTACTTC
TRBJ1-2	.	.	TRBV30	CAWSAAGNYYGYTF	TGTGCCTGGAGTGCGGCAGGAAATTATTATGGCTACACCTTC
TRBJ2-7	.	TRBD1	TRBV18	CASSGTGGATYEQYF	TGTGCCAGCTCAGGGACAGGGGGTGCTACCTACGAGCAGTACTTC
TRBJ2-4	once	.	TRBV21-1	CASSKNKGARAKNIQYF	TGTGCCAGCAGCAAAAATAAGGGGGCGCGGGCCAAAAACATTCAGTACTTC
TRBJ2-1	.	TRBD2	TRBV5-6	CASTFPAGGPGNEQFF	TGTGCCAGCACCTTCCCAGCGGGGGGGCCGGGGAATGAGCAGTTCTTC
TRBJ2-6	.	.	TRBV5-6	CASSPTDSINVLTF	TGTGCCAGCAGCCCTACGGACAGTATCAACGTCCTGACTTTC
TRBJ1-2	.	.	TRBV5-4	CASSLDDRGGEGYTF	TGTGCCAGCAGCTTGGATGACCGGGGGGGAGAGGGCTACACCTTC
TRBJ1-2	.	.	TRBV6-5	CASSRTDYGYTF	TGTGCCAGCAGTCGGACGGACTATGGCTACACCTTC
TRBJ1-1	.	TRBD1	TRBV29-1	CSVQDRLNTEAFF	TGCAGCGTGCAGGACAGGTTGAACACTGAAGCTTTCTTT